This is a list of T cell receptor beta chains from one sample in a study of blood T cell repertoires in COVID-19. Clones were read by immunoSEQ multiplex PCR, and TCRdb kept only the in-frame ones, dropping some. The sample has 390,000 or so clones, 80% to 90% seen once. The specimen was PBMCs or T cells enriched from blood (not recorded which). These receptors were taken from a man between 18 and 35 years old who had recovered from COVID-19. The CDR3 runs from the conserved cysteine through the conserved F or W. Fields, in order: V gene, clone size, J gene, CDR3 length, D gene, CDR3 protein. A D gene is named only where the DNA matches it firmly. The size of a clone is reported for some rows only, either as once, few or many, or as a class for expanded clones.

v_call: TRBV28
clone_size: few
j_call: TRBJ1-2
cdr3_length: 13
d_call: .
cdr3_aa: CASQGGAGYGYTF

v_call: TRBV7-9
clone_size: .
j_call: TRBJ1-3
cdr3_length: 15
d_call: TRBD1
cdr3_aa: CASSQTGGSGNTIYF

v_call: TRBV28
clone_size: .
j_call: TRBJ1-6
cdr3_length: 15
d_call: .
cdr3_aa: CASSRADRSPSPLHF

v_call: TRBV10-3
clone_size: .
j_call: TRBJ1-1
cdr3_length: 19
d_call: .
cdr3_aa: CAISQKPSLGTSNNTEAFF

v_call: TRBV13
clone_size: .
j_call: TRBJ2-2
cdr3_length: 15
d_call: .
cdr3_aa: CASSLAQANTGELFF

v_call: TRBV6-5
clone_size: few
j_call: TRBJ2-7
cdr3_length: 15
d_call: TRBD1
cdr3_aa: CASSYSLQGNYEQYF

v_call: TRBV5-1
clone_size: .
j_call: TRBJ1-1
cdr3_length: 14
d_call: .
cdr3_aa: CASSIGTLNTEAFF

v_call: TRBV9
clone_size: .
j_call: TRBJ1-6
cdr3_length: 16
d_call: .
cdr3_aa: CASSVDTGTFNSPLHF

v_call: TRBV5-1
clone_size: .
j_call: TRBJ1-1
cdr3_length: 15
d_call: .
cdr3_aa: CASSPEGWRNTEAFF

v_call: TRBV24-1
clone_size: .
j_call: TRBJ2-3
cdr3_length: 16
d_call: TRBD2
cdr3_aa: CATSVTSETQPDTQYF

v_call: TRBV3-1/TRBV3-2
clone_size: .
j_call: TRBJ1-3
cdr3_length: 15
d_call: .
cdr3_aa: CASSQELSSGNTIYF

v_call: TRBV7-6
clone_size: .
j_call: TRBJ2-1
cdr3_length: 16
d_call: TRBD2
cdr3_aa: CASSLGRGGLEYEQFF

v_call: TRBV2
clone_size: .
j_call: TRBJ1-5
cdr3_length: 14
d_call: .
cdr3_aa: CASSLDITNQPQHF

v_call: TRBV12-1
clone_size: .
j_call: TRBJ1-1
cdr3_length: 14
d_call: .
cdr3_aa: CASTPDPENTEAFF

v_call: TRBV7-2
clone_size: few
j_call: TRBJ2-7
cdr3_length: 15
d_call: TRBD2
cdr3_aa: CASSPQGLAADEQYF

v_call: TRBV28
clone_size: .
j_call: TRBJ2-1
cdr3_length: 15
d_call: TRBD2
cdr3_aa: CASSPASGGRDEQFF

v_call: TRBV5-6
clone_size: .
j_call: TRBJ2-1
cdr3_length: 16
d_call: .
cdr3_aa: CASSFEGLLSGNEQFF

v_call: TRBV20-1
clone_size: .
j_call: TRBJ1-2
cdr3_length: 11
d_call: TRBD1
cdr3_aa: CSAGQVFSYTF

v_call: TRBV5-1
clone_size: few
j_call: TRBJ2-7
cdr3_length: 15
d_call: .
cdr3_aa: CASSFGSGGSNEQYF

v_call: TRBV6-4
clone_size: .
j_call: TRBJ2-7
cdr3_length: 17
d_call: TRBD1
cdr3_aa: CASRLIVSGQGINEQYF

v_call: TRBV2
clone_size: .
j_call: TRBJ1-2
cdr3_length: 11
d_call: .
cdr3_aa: CASSEANGYTF

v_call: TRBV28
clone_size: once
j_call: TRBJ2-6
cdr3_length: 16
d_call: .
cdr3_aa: CASSFQGGSGANVLTF

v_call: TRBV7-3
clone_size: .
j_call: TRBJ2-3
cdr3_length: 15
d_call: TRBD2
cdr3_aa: CASSKGLAGENTQYF

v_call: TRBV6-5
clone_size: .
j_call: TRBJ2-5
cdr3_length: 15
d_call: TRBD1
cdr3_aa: CASRHPGTGAETQYF

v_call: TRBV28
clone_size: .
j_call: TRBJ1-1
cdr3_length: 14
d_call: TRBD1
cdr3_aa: CASRTGQGSVRAFF

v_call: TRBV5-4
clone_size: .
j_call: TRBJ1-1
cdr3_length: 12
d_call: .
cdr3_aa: CASSLHLQEAFF

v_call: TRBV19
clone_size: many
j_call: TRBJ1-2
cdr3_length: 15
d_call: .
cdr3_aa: CASSIGTGTSYGYTF

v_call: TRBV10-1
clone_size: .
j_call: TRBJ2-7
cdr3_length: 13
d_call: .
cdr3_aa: CASSDIGNYEQYF

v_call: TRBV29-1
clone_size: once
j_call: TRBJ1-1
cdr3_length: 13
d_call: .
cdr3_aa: CSVLRTASTEAFF

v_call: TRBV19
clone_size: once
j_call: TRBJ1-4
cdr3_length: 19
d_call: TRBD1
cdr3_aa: CASSTSTGALFPTNEKLFF

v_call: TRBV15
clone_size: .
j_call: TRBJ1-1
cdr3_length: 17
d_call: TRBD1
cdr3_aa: CATSRPDRGIQNTEAFF

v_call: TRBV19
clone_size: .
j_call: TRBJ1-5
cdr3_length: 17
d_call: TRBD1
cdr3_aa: CASSPGGTGLSNQPQHF

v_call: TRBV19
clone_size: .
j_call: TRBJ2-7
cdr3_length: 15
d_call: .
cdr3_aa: CAILSRRGRTYEQYF

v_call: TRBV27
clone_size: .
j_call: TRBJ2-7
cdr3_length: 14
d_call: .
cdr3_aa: CASRPQGTSYEQYF

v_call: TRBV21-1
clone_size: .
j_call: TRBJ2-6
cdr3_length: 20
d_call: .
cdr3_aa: CASSKFGRKGSGSGANVLTF

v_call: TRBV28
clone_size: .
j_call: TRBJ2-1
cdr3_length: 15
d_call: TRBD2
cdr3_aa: CASSLRLAGYNEQFF

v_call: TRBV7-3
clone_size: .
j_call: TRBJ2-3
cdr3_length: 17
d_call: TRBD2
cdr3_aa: CASSLLLAGVGTDTQYF

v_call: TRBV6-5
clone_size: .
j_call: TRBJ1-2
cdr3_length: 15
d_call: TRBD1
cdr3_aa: CASSGGGQGRYGYTF

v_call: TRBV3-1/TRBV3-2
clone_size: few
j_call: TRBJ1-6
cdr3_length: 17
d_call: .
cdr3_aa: CASSQDRRESYNSPLHF

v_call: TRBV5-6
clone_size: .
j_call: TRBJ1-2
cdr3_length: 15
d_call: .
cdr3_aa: CASSTPGTGRYGYTF

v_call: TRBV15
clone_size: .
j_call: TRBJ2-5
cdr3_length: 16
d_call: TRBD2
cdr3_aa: CATSSSGTQLGETQYF

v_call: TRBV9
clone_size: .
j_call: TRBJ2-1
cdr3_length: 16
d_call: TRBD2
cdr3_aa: CASSVAGTSGRNEQFF

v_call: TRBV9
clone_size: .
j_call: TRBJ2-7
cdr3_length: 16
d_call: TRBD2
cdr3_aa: CASSVAVASGAYEQYF

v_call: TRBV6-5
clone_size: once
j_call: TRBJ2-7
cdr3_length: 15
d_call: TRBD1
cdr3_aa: CASCHSGTGNEEQYF

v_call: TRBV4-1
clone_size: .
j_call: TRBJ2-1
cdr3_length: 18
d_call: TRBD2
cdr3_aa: CASSLSLPRSGAYNEQFF

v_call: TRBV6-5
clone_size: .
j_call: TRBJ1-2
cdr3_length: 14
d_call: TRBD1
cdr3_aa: CAGRARGGAVGYTF

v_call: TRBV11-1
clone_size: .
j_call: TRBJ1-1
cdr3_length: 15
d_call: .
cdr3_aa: CASSWRGGRNTEAFF

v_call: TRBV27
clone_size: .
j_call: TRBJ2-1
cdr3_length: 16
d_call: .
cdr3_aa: CASSLLTAFSYNEQFF

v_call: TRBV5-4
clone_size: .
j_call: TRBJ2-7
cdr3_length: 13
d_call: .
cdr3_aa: CASSLKGGYEQYF

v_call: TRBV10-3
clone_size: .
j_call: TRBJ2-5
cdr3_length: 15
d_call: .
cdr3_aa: CAISERDGLEETQYF

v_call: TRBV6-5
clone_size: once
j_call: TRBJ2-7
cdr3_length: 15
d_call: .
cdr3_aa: CASSYGGPDTYEQYF

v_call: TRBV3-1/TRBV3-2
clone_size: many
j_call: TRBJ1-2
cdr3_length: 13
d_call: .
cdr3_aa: CASSQSEIYGYTF

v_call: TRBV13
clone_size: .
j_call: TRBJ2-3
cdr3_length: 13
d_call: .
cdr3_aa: CASSLLAAGTQYF